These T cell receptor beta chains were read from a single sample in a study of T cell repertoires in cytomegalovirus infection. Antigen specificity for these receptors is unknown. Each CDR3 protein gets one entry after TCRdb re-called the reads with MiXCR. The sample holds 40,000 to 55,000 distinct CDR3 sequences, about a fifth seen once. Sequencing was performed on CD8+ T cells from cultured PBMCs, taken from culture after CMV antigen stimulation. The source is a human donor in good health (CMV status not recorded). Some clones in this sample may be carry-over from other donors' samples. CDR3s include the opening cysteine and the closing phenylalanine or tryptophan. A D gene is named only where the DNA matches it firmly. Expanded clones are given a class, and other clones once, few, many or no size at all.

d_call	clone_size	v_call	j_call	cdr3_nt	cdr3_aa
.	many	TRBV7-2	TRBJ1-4	TGTGCCAGCAGCTTAGTTAGCGCCAGCGCAACTAATGAAAAACTGTTTTTT	CASSLVSASATNEKLFF
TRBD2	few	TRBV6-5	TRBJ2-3	TGTGCCAGCAGTCGAGCGGGAGTGGGAGATACGCAGTATTTT	CASSRAGVGDTQYF
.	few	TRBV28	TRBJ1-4	TGTGCCAGCAGTTTCGGCAGTGGAGATGAAAAACTGTTTTTT	CASSFGSGDEKLFF
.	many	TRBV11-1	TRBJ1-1	TGTGCCAGCAGCGGGGGAAGGACTGAAGCTTTCTTT	CASSGGRTEAFF
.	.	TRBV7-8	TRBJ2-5	TGTGCCAGCAGCTTTCGGGACTTCTTGGACCAAGAGACCCAGTACTTC	CASSFRDFLDQETQYF
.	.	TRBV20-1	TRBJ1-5	TGCAGTGCTTGGCCGGAACCTAATCAGCCCCAGCATTTT	CSAWPEPNQPQHF
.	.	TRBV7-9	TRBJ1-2	TGTGCCAGCAGCTTAGAGGGGGGCCGCACCACCTATGGCTACACCTTC	CASSLEGGRTTYGYTF
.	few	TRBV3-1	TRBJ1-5	TGTGCCAGCAGCCAAGACATATCTAGCAATCAGCCCCAGCATTTT	CASSQDISSNQPQHF
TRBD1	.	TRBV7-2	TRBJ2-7	TGTGCCAGCACCCCCCGGGGACAGGATATAGCGTCGTACTTC	CASTPRGQDIASYF
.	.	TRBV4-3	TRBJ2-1	TGCGCCAGCAGCGCCCGGGACCAAACCTACAATGAGCAGTTCTTC	CASSARDQTYNEQFF
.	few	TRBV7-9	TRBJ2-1	TGTGCCAGCAGCTTAGTCCGGCAGGCGAGGGGTAATGAGCAGTTCTTC	CASSLVRQARGNEQFF
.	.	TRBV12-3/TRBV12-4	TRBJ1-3	TGTGCCAGCAGTTCCAGCTTGGAACAGACCTCTGGAAACACCATATATTTT	CASSSSLEQTSGNTIYF
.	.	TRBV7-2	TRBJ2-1	TGTGCCAGCAGCTTCTTACATGAGCAGTTCTTC	CASSFLHEQFF
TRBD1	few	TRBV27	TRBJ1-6	TGTGCCAGCAGTTTAAACAGGGGACATTCACCCCTCCACTTT	CASSLNRGHSPLHF
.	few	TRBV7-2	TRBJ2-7	TGTGCCAGCAGCTCAGAGAAGGGAAGGGACCCCTACGAGCAGTACTTC	CASSSEKGRDPYEQYF
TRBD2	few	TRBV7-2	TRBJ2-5	TGTGCCAGCAGAGTCGCGGGAGGGGCCGGGGAGACCCAGTACTTC	CASRVAGGAGETQYF
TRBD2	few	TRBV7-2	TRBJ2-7	TGTGCCAGCAGCTGGGGGGGGGTCCACGAGCAGTACTTC	CASSWGGVHEQYF
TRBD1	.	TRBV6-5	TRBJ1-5	TGTGCCAGCAGCCCTGACAGGGAGCAGCCCCAGCATTTT	CASSPDREQPQHF
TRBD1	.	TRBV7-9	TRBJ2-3	TGTGCCAGCAGTCCCGGACAGGGGGCCACAGATACGCAGTATTTT	CASSPGQGATDTQYF
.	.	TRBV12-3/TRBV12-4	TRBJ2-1	TGTGCCAGCAGTTTTGGGTCCGCGGCCAATGAGCAGTTCTTC	CASSFGSAANEQFF
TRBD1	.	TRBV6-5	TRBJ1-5	TGTGCCAGCAGTAAGGGACAGGCTCAGCCCCAGCATTTT	CASSKGQAQPQHF
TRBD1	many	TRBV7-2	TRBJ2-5	TGTGCCAGCAGCCACCCCAGACAGGGGTCCCAAGAGACCCAGTACTTC	CASSHPRQGSQETQYF
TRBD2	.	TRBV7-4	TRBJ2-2	TGTGCCAGCAGCTTGGAAGTAGCGGGAGAGTTCGGGGAGCTGTTTTTT	CASSLEVAGEFGELFF
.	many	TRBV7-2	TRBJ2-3	TGTGCCAGCAGCTTATTAGTGGCAGAACGAGGAGATACGCAGTATTTT	CASSLLVAERGDTQYF
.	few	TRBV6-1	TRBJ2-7	TGTGCCAGCAGTCGTGGACCTACCTACGAGCAGTACTTC	CASSRGPTYEQYF
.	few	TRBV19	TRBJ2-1	TGTGCCAGTAGTATAACCCTCTATGAGCAGTTCTTC	CASSITLYEQFF
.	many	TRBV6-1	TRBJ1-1	TGTGCTTCTACCCTGAACACTGAAGCTTTCTTT	CASTLNTEAFF
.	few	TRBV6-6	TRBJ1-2	TGTGCCAGCAGGCGGGATGGCTACACCTTC	CASRRDGYTF
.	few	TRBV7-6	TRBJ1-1	TGTGCCAGCAGCTTTAGGGTGAACACTGAAGCTTTCTTT	CASSFRVNTEAFF
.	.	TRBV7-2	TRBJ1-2	TGTGCCAGCAGCTTAGTTGGGGCGGGGGTCGGCTATGGCTACACCTTC	CASSLVGAGVGYGYTF
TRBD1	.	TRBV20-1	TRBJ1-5	TGCAGTGCCACGACAGGGTCGGGGGATCAGCCCCAGCATTTT	CSATTGSGDQPQHF
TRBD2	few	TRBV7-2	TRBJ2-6	TGTGCCAGCAGCTTAGATACAGCGGGGGGGTCGGGGGCCAACGTCCTGACTTTC	CASSLDTAGGSGANVLTF
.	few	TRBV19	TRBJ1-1	TGTGCCAGTAGTATAAGAACGGCTGAAGCTTTCTTT	CASSIRTAEAFF
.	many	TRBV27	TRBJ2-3	TGTGCCAGCAGTTCACGGGGGGCCCCCACAGATACGCAGTATTTT	CASSSRGAPTDTQYF
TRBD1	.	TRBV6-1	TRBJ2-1	TGTGCCAGCAGAATAGGTTCAGGGGGATACAATGAGCAGTTCTTC	CASRIGSGGYNEQFF
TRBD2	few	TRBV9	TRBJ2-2	TGTGCCAGCAGCAGCGGGAGGGCTGCCGGGGAGCTGTTTTTT	CASSSGRAAGELFF
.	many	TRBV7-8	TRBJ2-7	TGTGCCAGCAGCTTAAGTGGGGGGAGCTCCTACGAGCAGTACTTC	CASSLSGGSSYEQYF
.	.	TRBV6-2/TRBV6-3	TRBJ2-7	TGTGCCAGCACCCCCGGCAACTCCTACGAGCAGTACTTC	CASTPGNSYEQYF
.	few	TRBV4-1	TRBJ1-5	TGCGCCAGCAGCCATGCCGGGAGTAGCAATCAGCCCCAGCATTTT	CASSHAGSSNQPQHF
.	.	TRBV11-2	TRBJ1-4	TGTGCCAGCGGTATCTCCCAGTTGGATGAAAAACTGTTTTTT	CASGISQLDEKLFF
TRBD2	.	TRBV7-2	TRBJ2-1	TGTGCCAGCAGAAACGGACTAGCGGGCGACAATGAGCAGTTCTTC	CASRNGLAGDNEQFF
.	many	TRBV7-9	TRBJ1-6	TGTGCCAGCAGCACTTCGGGTAGCACCTATAATTCACCCCTCCACTTT	CASSTSGSTYNSPLHF
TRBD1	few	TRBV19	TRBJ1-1	TGTGCCAGTAGTTTCAGGGGGCCCACTGAAGCTTTCTTT	CASSFRGPTEAFF
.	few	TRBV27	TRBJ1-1	TGTGCCAGCAGATCTTACACTGAAGCTTTCTTT	CASRSYTEAFF
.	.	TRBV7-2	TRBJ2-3	TGTGCCAGCAGCTCGACAGTAATTACAGATACGCAGTATTTT	CASSSTVITDTQYF
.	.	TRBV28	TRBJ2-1	TGTGCCAGCAGTTTTCTGGGAGGCCAGATGGACGATGAGCAGTTCTTC	CASSFLGGQMDDEQFF